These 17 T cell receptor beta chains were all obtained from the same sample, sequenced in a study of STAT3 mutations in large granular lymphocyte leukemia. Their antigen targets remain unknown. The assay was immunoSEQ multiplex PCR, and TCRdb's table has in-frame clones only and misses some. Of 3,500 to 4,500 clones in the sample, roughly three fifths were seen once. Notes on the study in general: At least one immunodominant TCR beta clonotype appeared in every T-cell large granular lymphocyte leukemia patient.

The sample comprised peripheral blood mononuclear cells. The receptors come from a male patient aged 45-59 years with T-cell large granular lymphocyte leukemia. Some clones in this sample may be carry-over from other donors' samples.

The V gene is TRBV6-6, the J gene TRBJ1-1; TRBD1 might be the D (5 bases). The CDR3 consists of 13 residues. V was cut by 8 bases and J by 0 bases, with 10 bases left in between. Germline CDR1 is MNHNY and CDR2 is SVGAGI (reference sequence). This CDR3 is CASGAFLNTEAFF. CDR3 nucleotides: TGTGCCAGCGGGGCTTTTTTGAACACTGAAGCTTTCTTT.

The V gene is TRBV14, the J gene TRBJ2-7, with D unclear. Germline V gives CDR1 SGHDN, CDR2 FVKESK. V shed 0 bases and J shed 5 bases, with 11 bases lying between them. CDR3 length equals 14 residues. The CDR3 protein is CASSQDWSSDEQYF. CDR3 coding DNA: TGTGCCAGCAGCCAAGATTGGTCTTCCGACGAGCAGTACTTC.

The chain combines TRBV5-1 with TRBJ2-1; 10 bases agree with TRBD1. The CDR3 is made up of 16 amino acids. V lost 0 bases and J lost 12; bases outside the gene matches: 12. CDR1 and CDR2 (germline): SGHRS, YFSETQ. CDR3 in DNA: TGCGCCAGCAGCTTGGAGGGACAGGGGACACGACAGGGGCAGTTCTTC. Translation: CASSLEGQGTRQGQFF. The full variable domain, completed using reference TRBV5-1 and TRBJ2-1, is KAGVTQTPRYLIKTRGQQVTLSCSPISGHRSVSWYQQTPGQGLQFLFEYFSETQRNKGNFPGRFSGRQFSNSRSEMNVSTLELGDSALYLCASSLEGQGTRQGQFFGPGTRLTVL.

CDR3 sequence (DNA): TGTGCCAGCAGCTTTCGGACAGATCCCTCCTACGAGCAGTACTTC. It translates to CASSFRTDPSYEQYF. This sequence joins TRBV5-4 and TRBJ2-7, with D maybe TRBD1 (6 bases). V dropped 2 bases and J dropped 0 bases, with 12 bases sitting between them. Germline V gene lookup returns CDR1 SGHNT and CDR2 YYREEE (reference sequence). This CDR3 region has 15 residues.

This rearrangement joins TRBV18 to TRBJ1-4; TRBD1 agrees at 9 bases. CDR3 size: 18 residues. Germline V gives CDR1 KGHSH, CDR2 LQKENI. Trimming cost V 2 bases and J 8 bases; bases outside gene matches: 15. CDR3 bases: TGTGCCAGCTCACCAAAAACCCGAGGACAGGGGACGTTAGAAAAACTGTTTTTT. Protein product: CASSPKTRGQGTLEKLFF.

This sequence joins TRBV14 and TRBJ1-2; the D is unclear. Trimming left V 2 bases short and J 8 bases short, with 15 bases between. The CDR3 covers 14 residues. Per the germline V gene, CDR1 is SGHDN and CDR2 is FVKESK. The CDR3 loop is CASSQIPDIRGYTF. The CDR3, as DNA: TGTGCCAGCAGCCAAATCCCCGACATACGCGGCTACACCTTC.

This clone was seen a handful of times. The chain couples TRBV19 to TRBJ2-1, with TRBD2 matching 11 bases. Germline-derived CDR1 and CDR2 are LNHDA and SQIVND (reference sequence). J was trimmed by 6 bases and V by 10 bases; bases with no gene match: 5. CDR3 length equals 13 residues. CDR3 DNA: TGTGCCACCGCACTAGCGGGAGCCAATGAGCAGTTCTTC. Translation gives CATALAGANEQFF.

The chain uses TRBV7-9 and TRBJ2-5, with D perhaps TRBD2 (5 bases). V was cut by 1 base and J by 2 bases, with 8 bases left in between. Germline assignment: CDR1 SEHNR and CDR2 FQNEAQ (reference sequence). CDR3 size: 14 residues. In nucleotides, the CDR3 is TGTGCCAGCAGCTTAGATCTAGCTCAAGAGACCCAGTACTTC. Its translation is CASSLDLAQETQYF.

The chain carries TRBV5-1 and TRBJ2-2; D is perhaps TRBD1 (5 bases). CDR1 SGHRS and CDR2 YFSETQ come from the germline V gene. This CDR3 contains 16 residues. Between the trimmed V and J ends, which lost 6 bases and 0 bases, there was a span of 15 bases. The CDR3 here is CASNKGRPSNTGELFF. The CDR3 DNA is TGCGCCAGCAACAAGGGGCGCCCCTCGAACACCGGGGAGCTGTTTTTT.

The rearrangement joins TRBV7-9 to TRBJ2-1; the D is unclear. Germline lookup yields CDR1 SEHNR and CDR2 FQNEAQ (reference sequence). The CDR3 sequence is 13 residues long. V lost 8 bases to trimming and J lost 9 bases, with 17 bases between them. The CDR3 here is CASGRLGMGEQFF. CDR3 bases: TGTGCCAGCGGACGATTAGGAATGGGTGAGCAGTTCTTC.

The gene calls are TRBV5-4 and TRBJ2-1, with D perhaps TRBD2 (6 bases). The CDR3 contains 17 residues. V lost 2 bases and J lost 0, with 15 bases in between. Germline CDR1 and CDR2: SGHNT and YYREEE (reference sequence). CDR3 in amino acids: CASSLSIRTTSYNEQFF. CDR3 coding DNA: TGTGCCAGCAGCTTATCCATAAGGACTACCTCCTACAATGAGCAGTTCTTC.

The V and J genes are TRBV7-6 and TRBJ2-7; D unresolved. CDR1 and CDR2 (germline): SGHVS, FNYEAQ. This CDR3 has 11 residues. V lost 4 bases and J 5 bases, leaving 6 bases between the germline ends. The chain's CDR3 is CASSSADEQYF. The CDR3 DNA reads TGTGCCAGCAGCTCCGCTGACGAGCAGTACTTC.

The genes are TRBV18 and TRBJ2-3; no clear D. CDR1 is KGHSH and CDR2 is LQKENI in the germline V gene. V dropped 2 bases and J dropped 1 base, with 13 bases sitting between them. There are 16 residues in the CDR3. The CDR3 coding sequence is TGTGCCAGCTCACCAGTTCCAGACCCTCGCACAGATACGCAGTATTTT. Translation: CASSPVPDPRTDTQYF.

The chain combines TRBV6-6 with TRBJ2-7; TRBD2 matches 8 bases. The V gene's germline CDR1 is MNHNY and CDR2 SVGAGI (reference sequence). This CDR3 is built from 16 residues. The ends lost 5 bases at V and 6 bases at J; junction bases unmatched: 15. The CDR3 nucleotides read TGTGCCAGCAGTCAACCTTTACTAGCGGCAACGGGCGAGCAGTACTTC. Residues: CASSQPLLAATGEQYF.

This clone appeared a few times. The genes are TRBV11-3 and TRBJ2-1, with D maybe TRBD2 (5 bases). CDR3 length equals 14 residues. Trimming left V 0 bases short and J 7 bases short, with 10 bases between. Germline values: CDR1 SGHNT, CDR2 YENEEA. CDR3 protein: CASSLDLRGNEQFF. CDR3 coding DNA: TGTGCCAGCAGCTTAGATCTCAGAGGGAATGAGCAGTTCTTC.

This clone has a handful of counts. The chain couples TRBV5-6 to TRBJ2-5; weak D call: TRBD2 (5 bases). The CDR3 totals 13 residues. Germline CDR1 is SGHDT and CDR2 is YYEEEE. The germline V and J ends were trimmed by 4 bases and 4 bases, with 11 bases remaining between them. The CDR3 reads CASSLRSGETQYF. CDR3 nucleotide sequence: TGTGCCAGCAGCCTCAGAAGCGGAGAGACCCAGTACTTC.

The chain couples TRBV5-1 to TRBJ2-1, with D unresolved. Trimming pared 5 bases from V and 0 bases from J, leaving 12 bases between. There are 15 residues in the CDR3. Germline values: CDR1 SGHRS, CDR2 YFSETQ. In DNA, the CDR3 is TGCGCCAGCAGAACTCAGGAGAGCTCCTACAATGAGCAGTTCTTC. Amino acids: CASRTQESSYNEQFF.